This entry describes one T cell receptor (beta chain). This clone is large (0.1 to 1%) in terms of sample share. It lacks a known antigen. The junction departs from germline at one end; a sequencing error may be responsible. Looking up the germline V gene yields CDR1 MGHRA and CDR2 YSYEKL. The CDR3 starts with the cysteine, ends with the phenylalanine, and has 15 residues. Only the CDR3 portion is preserved as DNA: 45 bases, with reading frame beginning at the first base. These data originate in a study of CD8 T cells in seronegative destructive rheumatoid arthritis (dated by TCRdb to about 2020). Concerning the study at large: Biological drugs were being received by seven of the eight CND-RA patients at the time of sampling. Peripheral CD8+ TCRbeta repertoires of CCP-negative destructive rheumatoid arthritis (CND-RA) patients were compared with newly diagnosed seropositive RA, seronegative RA and healthy controls. The seropositive RA, seronegative RA and healthy control comparison cohorts were obtained from an earlier published TCRbeta dataset rather than being newly sequenced.

CND-RA patients were negative for the clinical CCP2 antibody test, and joint destruction progressed despite active therapy. All CND-RA patients were characterized by typical joint destruction in wrists and ankles and by failure of conventional anti-rheumatic therapy. Sampling of CND-RA patients was performed not at diagnosis but after long disease histories, which spanned decades in several cases. Each patient provided about 47 millilitres of EDTA-anticoagulated peripheral blood. Density gradient separation with Ficoll-Paque PLUS was used to isolate peripheral blood mononuclear cells. Using AutoMACS magnetic bead positive selection, CD8+ cells were isolated from either fresh or cryopreserved PBMCs, and flow cytometry was used to check purity. Genomic DNA was extracted with Nucleospin Tissue or Tissue XS kits and quantified on a Qubit 2.0 fluorometer. Following the manufacturer's instructions, genomic DNA from CD8+ cells served as the input for TCRbeta sequencing. A genomics technology centre in Finland performed the TCRbeta sequencing with the immunoSEQ assay. In the paper's pipeline: The clonotype tables produced by the immunoSEQ preprocessing pipeline were converted into VDJtools format, and any non-productive clonotypes were filtered out. Samples with fewer than 10,000 reads were excluded, the remaining samples were subsampled to 10,000 reads, and six of eight CND-RA samples were retained. Using the VDJtools CalcDiversityStats function on data subsampled to 10,000 reads, the Shannon-Wiener, Simpson and clonality indices were calculated. Non-singleton TCRbeta clonotypes were hard-matched, with no mismatches allowed, against VDJdb to infer antigen specificity. CDR3 sequences differing by one amino acid (Hamming distance 1) were grouped into clusters with potentially shared antigen targets. After groups were resampled to six samples, public clonotypes were tested for group enrichment with one-sided Fisher's exact tests, and this procedure was repeated ten times. Not all clones reach the TCRdb copy of this immuneACCESS table, which keeps in-frame sequences only. Checked studies attribute under half of the gap to unresolved V genes and leave the rest unexplained. The DNA gave D and trimming, while V, J and clone size come from that table. The sample includes about 13,000 clones, with roughly 80% observed a single time. The top ten clonotypes cover roughly 29% of the sample.

What the study reported, not specific to this receptor: Once age was adjusted for, the CD8+ TCRbeta repertoires of CND-RA patients appeared less diverse and more clonal than the repertoires of other RA subtypes. The authors read the apparently distinct set of enriched public clonotypes carried by CND-RA patients as support for a separate disease subset. The small size of the CND-RA cohort was acknowledged as a study limitation. More CMV-reactive and fewer influenza A-reactive CD8+ TCRbeta sequences were observed in CND-RA repertoires than in controls and other RA subtypes. Across the 95,000 to 150,000 clonotypes tested, no public clonotype enrichment was retained after Benjamini-Hochberg correction. Without diagnostic samples, TCR repertoire differences may partly reflect poor disease control over the years rather than being present at onset.

The sample comprised CD8+ T cells from blood. Recombination connected TRBV4-1 to TRBJ2-7, and 8 junction bases match TRBD1. The receptor was isolated from a woman aged 30 to 49 with seronegative destructive rheumatoid arthritis. DNA sequence: TGCGCCAGCAGACAAGACAGGGGAAGGACCTACGAGCAGTACTTC. Translated, it gives CASRQDRGRTYEQYF.